This TCR beta chain was retrieved from a study of control samples from healthy donors and cancer patients. TCRdb's copy holds only in-frame clones and misses some; the assay was immunoSEQ multiplex PCR. Of some 96,000 clones in the sample, approximately 95% were seen once. The CDR3 spans 14 residues. Trimming removed 0 bases from V and 4 bases from J, with 9 bases in between. In germline, CDR1 is MNHEY, CDR2 SVGAGI. Material for sequencing was blood. V gene TRBV6-5 combines with J gene TRBJ1-1; unclear D gene. The sequence was obtained from a man younger than 35 in good health. Here the CDR3 DNA reads TGTGCCAGCAGTTACTCTTACAGAGCCACTGAAGCTTTCTTT. This encodes CASSYSYRATEAFF.